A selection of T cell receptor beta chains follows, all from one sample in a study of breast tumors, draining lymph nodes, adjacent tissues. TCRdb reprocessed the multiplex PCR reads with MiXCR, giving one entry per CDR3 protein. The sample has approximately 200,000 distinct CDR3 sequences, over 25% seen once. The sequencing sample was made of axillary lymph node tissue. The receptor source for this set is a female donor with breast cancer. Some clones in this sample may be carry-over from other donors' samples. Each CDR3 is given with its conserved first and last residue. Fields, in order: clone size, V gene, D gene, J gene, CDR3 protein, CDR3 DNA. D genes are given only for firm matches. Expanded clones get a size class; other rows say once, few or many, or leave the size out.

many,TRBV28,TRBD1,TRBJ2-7,CASSKQGFSYEQYF,TGTGCCAGCAGTAAACAGGGGTTCTCCTACGAGCAGTACTTC
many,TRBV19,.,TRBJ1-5,CASSANSNQPQHF,TGTGCCAGTAGCGCAAATAGCAATCAGCCCCAGCATTTT
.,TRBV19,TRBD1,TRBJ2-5,CASSSGQGARETQYF,TGTGCCAGTAGTAGCGGACAGGGGGCCCGGGAGACCCAGTACTTC
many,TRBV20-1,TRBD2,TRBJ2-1,CSALRTSGRPSEQFF,TGCAGTGCCCTAAGGACTAGCGGGAGGCCGAGTGAGCAGTTCTTC
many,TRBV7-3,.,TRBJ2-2,CASSLTRNTGELFF,TGTGCCAGCAGCTTAACGAGGAACACCGGGGAGCTGTTTTTT
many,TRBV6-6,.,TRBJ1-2,CASSYTRGEGGYTF,TGTGCCAGCAGTTACACTCGGGGGGAGGGGGGCTACACCTTC
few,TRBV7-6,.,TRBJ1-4,CAGSVRTGYNEKLFF,TGTGCCGGCAGCGTCAGGACGGGTTATAATGAAAAACTGTTTTTT
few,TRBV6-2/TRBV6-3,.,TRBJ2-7,CANSYGSRYEQYF,TGTGCCAACAGTTACGGTAGCCGTTACGAGCAGTACTTC
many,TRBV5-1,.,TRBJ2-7,CASSLEGFQYEQYF,TGCGCCAGCAGCTTGGAAGGGTTTCAATACGAGCAGTACTTC
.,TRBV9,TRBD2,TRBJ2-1,CASSVSSSGRAYNEQFF,TGTGCCAGCAGCGTGAGTTCTAGCGGGAGGGCCTACAATGAGCAGTTCTTC
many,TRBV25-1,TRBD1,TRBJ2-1,CASSEQGVEQFF,TGTGCCAGCAGTGAACAGGGGGTGGAGCAGTTCTTC
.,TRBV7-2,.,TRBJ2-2,CASSWTRTGELFF,TGTGCCAGCAGCTGGACAAGGACAGGGGAGCTGTTTTTT
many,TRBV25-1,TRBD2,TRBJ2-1,CATTSHGRYEQFF,TGTGCCACGACTAGCCACGGGAGATATGAGCAGTTCTTC
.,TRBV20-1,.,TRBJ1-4,CSAGGTLYTGDGEKLFF,TGCAGTGCAGGAGGGACATTGTACACCGGGGATGGTGAAAAACTGTTTTTT
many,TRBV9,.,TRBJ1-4,CASSTRIGKLFF,TGTGCCAGCAGCACCCGTATCGGAAAACTGTTTTTT
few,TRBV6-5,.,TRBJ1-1,CASRRSGYTEAFF,TGTGCCAGCAGACGGTCAGGCTACACTGAAGCTTTCTTT
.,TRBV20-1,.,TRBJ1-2,CSARTPNYGYTF,TGCAGTGCAAGGACTCCTAACTATGGCTACACCTTC
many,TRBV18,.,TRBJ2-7,CASSPKRDNYYEQYF,TGTGCCAGCTCACCAAAGAGGGACAACTACTACGAGCAGTACTTC
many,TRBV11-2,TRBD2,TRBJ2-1,CASSLDSRAGGGFF,TGTGCCAGCAGCTTAGATAGCAGAGCGGGAGGTGGGTTCTTC
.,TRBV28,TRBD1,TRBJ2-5,CASHKQGRQETQYF,TGTGCCAGCCATAAACAGGGGCGCCAAGAGACCCAGTACTTC
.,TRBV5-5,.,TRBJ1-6,CASSQNRQAGAPLHF,TGTGCCAGCAGCCAAAATCGACAGGCCGGGGCACCCCTCCACTTT
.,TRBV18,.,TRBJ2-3,CASSPTPSSSDTQYF,TGTGCCAGCTCACCAACACCCTCTAGCTCAGATACGCAGTATTTT
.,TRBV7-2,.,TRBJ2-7,CASSFYICSARNAGGDEQYF,.
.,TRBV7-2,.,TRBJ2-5,CASSTRRVTQYF,TGTGCCAGCAGCACCCGCAGGGTGACCCAGTACTTC
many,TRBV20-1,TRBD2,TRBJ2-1,CSADIGLAGYNEQFF,TGCAGTGCCGATATCGGACTAGCGGGGTACAATGAGCAGTTCTTC
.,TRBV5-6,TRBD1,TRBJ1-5,CASRRTGAPVSNQPQHF,TGTGCCAGCAGGAGGACAGGGGCCCCCGTGAGCAATCAGCCCCAGCATTTT
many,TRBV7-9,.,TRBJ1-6,CASSLSSYNSPLHF,TGTGCCAGCAGCCTGAGCTCCTATAATTCACCCCTCCACTTT
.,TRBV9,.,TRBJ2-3,CASRGEGSGKGEQYF,TGTGCCAGCAGAGGGGAAGGTAGCGGAAAAGGGGAGCAGTATTTT
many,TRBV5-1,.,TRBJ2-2,CASSMQGSETGELFF,TGCGCCAGCAGCATGCAGGGGAGTGAAACCGGGGAGCTGTTTTTT
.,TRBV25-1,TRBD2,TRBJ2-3,CASSELTSGGGTDTQYF,TGTGCCAGCAGTGAATTAACTAGCGGGGGGGGAACAGATACGCAGTATTTT
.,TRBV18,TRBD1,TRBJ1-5,CASSRDRDQPQHF,TGTGCCAGCTCACGAGACAGGGATCAGCCCCAGCATTTT
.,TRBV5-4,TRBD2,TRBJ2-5,CASSPGTTGGTQYF,TGTGCCAGCAGTCCCGGGACTACCGGGGGGACCCAGTACTTC
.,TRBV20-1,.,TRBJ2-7,CSGSYGGDYEQYF,TGCAGTGGTTCCTATGGGGGTGACTACGAGCAGTACTTC
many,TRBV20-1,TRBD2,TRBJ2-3,CSARKGASGRADTQYF,TGCAGTGCTAGGAAAGGGGCTAGCGGGAGGGCAGATACGCAGTATTTT
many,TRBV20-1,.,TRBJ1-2,CSARTRTGSYGYTF,TGCAGTGCTAGAACCAGAACAGGGAGCTATGGCTACACCTTC
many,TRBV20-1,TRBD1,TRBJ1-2,CSASNRGDYGYTF,TGCAGTGCTAGTAACAGGGGCGACTATGGCTACACCTTC
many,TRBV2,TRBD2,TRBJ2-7,CASSVLAGGSDEQYF,TGTGCCAGCAGTGTGTTAGCGGGAGGAAGCGACGAGCAGTACTTC
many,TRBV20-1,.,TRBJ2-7,CSALITGSGRNPYEQYF,TGCAGTGCCCTCATAACGGGTTCAGGCCGAAATCCCTACGAGCAGTACTTC
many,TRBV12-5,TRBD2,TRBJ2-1,CASGLVGLAGLNEQFF,TGTGCTAGTGGTTTGGTAGGACTAGCGGGGCTCAATGAGCAGTTCTTC
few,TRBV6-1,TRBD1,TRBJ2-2,CASSPGTGATGELFF,TGTGCCAGCAGCCCCGGGACAGGGGCTACCGGGGAGCTGTTTTTT
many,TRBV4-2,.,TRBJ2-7,CASSQDNSPRTRTYSYEQYF,TGTGCCAGCAGCCAAGATAACTCCCCCCGTACTAGGACCTACTCCTACGAGCAGTACTTC
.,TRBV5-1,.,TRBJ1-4,CASSLDARELLYNEKLFF,TGCGCCAGCAGCTTGGACGCCAGGGAACTTCTTTACAATGAAAAACTGTTTTTT
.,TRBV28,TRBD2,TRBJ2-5,CASKEGYLAGAQETQYF,TGTGCCAGCAAGGAGGGGTACCTAGCGGGGGCTCAAGAGACCCAGTACTTC
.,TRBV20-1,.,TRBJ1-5,CGAREGRGPYSNQPQHF,TGCGGTGCTAGAGAGGGCAGGGGACCTTATAGCAATCAGCCCCAGCATTTT
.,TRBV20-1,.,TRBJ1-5,CSAQGQGQETQHF,TGCAGTGCCCAAGGGCAGGGTCAAGAGACCCAGCATTTT
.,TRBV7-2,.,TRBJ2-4,CASNLMKGEHF,TGTGCCAGCAACTTAATGAAGGGCGAACACTTC
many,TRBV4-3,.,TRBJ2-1,CASSQGVGPYNEQFF,TGCGCCAGCAGCCAAGGGGTAGGACCATACAATGAGCAGTTCTTC
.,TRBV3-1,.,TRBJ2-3,CASSQDLSMDTQYF,TGTGCCAGCAGCCAAGATCTCAGTATGGATACGCAGTATTTT
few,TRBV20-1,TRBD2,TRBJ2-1,CSALEGLAGEDEQFF,TGCAGTGCCCTAGAGGGACTAGCGGGAGAGGATGAGCAGTTCTTC
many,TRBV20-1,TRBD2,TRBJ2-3,CSAPHLAGSTDTQYF,TGCAGTGCCCCCCACCTAGCGGGGAGCACAGATACGCAGTATTTT
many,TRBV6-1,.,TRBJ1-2,CASSESAGRAPGYTF,TGTGCCAGCAGTGAAAGTGCGGGCAGGGCGCCCGGCTACACCTTC
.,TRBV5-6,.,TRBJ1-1,CASRLGGGEWTEAFF,TGTGCCAGCAGATTAGGGGGTGGGGAGTGGACTGAAGCTTTCTTT
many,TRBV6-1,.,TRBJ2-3,CASTRAADTQYF,TGTGCCAGCACTCGGGCGGCAGATACGCAGTATTTT